This T cell receptor beta chain was captured in a study of blood T cells in healthy people across ages. The CDR3 length is 16 residues. Germline-derived CDR1 and CDR2 are SGDLS and YYNGEE. V was cut by 5 bases and J by 0 bases, with 17 bases left in between. Study-level findings and limits: Per million T cells, the diversity of TCR beta decreased roughly linearly as age advanced.

In its sample, this clonotype was seen a few times. What it binds is not known. A sample-barcoded 5' primer and a J-beta primer mix were used in a second PCR of roughly 6 to 11 cycles. MiXCR, run by TCRdb on the 5' RACE reads, gives a single entry per CDR3 protein. The table shows 1.5 million to 2 million distinct CDR3 sequences, with around 48% occurring only once. Total RNA, at least 5 micrograms per sample, was extracted from PBMCs. Sequenced material: blood. The receptor comes from a middle-aged woman in good health. This chain connects TRBV9 to TRBJ1-2, with D tentatively TRBD1 (6 bases). In DNA form, the CDR3 reads TGTGCCAGCAGAGCCGGAGGGGGGGCCCCTAACTATGGCTACACCTTC. As protein: CASRAGGGAPNYGYTF.